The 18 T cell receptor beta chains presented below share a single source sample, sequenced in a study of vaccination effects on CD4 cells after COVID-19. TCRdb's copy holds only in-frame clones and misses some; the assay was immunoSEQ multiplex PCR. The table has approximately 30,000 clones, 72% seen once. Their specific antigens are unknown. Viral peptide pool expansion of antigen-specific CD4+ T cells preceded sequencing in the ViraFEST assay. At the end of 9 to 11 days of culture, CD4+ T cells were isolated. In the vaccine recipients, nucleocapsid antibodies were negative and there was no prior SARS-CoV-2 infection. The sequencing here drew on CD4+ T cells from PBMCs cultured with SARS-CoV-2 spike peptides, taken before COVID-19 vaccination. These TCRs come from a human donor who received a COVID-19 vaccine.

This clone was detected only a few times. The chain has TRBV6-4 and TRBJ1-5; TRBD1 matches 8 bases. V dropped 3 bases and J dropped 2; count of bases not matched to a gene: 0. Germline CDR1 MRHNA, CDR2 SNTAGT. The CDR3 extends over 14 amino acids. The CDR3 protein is CASSETGGNQPQHF. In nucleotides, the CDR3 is TGTGCCAGCAGTGAGACAGGGGGCAATCAGCCCCAGCATTTT.

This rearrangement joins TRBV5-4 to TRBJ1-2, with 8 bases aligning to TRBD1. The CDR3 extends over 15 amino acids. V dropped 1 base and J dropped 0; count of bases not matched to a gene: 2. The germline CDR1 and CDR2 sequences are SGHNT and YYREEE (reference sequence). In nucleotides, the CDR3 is TGTGCCAGCAGCTTGCAGACAGGGGCTAACTATGGCTACACCTTC. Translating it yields CASSLQTGANYGYTF.

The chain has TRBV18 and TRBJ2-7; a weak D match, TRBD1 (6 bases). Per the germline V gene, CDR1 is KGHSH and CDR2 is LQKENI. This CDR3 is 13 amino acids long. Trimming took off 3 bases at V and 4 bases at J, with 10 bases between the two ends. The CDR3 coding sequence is TGTGCCAGCTCACCGCCAGGGGTTTACGAGCAGTACTTC. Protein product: CASSPPGVYEQYF. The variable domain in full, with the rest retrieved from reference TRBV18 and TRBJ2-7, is NAGVMQNPRHLVRRRGQEARLRCSPMKGHSHVYWYRQLPEEGLKFMVYLQKENIIDESGMPKERFSAEFPKEGPSILRIQQVVRGDSAAYFCASSPPGVYEQYFGPGTRLTVT.

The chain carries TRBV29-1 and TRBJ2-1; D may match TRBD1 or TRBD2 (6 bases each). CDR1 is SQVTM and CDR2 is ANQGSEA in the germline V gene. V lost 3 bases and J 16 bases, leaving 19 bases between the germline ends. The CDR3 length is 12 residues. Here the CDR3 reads CSVDPQPGAGFF. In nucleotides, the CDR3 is TGCAGCGTTGATCCGCAACCGGGGGCCGGATTCTTC.

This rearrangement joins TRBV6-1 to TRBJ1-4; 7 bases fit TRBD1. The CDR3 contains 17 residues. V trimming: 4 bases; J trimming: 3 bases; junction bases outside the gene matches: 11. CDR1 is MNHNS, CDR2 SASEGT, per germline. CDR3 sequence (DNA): TGTGCCAGCAGTGGCCTAGACAGGGCTAGAGCTAATGAAAAACTGTTTTTT. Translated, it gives CASSGLDRARANEKLFF.

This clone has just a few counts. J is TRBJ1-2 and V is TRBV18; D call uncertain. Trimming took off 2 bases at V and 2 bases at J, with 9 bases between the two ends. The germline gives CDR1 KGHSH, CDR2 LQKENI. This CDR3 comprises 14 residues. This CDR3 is CASSPAERNYGYTF. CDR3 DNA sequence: TGTGCCAGCTCACCAGCGGAAAGAAACTATGGCTACACCTTC.

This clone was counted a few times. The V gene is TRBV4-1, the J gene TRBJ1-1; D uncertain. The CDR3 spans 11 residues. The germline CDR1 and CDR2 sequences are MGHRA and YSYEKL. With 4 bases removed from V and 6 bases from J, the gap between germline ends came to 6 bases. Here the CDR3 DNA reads TGCGCCAGCAGCCGGGCAGCTGAAGCTTTCTTT. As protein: CASSRAAEAFF.

Here the CDR3 reads CASSELGWRGQETQYF. The CDR3 region has the DNA TGTGCCAGCAGTGAATTAGGCTGGCGTGGGCAAGAGACCCAGTACTTC. V is TRBV25-1 and J is TRBJ2-5; D unclear. Trimming left V 1 base short and J 2 bases short, with 14 bases between. Germline loops: CDR1 MGHDK, CDR2 SYGVNS. The CDR3 runs to 16 residues.

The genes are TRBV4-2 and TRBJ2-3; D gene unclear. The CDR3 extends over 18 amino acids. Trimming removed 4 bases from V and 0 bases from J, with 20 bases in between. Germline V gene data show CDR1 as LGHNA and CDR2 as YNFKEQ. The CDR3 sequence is CASSLIWAESDSTDTQYF. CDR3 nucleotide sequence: TGTGCCAGCAGCCTTATCTGGGCAGAGTCCGATAGCACAGATACGCAGTATTTT.

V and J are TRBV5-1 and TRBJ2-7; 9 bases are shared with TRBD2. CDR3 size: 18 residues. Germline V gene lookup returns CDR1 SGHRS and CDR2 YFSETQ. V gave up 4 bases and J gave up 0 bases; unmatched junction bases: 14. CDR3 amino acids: CASSPWTSVKDSSYEQYF. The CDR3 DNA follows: TGCGCCAGCAGCCCCTGGACTAGCGTTAAAGATAGCTCCTACGAGCAGTACTTC.

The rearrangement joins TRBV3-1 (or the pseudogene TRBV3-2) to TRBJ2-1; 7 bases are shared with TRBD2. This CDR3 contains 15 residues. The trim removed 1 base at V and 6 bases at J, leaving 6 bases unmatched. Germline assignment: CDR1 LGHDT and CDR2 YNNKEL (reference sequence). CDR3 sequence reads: CASSQVASGLNEQFF. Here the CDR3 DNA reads TGTGCCAGCAGCCAAGTAGCTAGCGGACTCAATGAGCAGTTCTTC.

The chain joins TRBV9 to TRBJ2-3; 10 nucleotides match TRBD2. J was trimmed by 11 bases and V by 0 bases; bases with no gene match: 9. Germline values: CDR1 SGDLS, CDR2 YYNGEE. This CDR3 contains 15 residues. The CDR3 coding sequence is TGTGCCAGCAGCGTAGACCCAGCGGGGGGGCGGATGCAGTATTTT. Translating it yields CASSVDPAGGRMQYF.

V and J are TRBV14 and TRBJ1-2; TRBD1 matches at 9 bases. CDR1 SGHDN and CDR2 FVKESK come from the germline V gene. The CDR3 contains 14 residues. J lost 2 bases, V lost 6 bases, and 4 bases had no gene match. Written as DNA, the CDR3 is TGTGCCAGCAGTTTACAGGGGGCGAACTATGGCTACACCTTC. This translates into CASSLQGANYGYTF.

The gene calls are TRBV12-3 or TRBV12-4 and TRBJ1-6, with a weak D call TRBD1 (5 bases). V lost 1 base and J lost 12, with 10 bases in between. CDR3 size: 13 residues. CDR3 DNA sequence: TGTGCCAGCAGTTTAGGGGGACGTCAACCCCTCCACTTT. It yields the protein CASSLGGRQPLHF.

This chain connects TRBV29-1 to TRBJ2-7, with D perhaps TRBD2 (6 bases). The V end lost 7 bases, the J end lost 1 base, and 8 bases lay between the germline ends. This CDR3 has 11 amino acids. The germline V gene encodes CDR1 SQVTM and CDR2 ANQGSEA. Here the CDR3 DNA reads TGCAGCGCAGGAGGGTCCTACGAGCAGTACTTC. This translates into CSAGGSYEQYF.

The CDR3, as DNA: TGTGCCAGCAGCCAAGTTTGGGGAAATCTCTACGAGCAGTACTTC. Amino acid sequence: CASSQVWGNLYEQYF. The chain combines TRBV14 with TRBJ2-7; D remains unclear. The ends were cut back, 1 base at V and 3 bases at J, with 13 bases in the middle. Germline CDR1 is SGHDN and CDR2 is FVKESK. This CDR3 region has 15 residues.

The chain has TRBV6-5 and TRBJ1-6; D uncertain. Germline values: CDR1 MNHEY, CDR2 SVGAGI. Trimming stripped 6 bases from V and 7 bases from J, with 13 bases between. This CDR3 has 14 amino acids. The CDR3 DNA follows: TGTGCCAGCAGGAAGGACTTTGACAATTCACCCCTCCACTTT. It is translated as CASRKDFDNSPLHF.

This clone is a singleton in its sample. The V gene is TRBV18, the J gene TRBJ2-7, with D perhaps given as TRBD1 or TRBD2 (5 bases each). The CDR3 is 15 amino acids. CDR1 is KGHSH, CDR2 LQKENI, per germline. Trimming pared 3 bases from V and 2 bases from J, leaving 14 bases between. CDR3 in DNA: TGTGCCAGCTCACCCAACCGGGACGGTGCCTACGAGCAGTACTTC. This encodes CASSPNRDGAYEQYF.